This TCR beta chain is drawn from a study of CD8+ T cells in alopecia areata. Overall study findings and caveats: Scalp clonality, together with expanded CD8+ clones among the top 100, fell significantly with tofacitinib.

Treatment denoted: oral pan-JAK inhibitor, 5-10 mg twice daily. Researchers took lesional scalp punch biopsies and peripheral blood from people who were alopecia areata patients. To note about this clone: Its antigen is not known.

After isolation, RNA underwent reverse transcription to generate cDNA as the sequencing template. Sequencing used immunoSEQ multiplex PCR; TCRdb keeps in-frame clones, though not all of them. The sample includes approximately 180,000 clones, approximately 67% seen only once; the top ten take under 1.5%. V lost 1 base to trimming and J lost 6 bases, with 9 bases between them. The CDR3 is 13 amino acids. In germline, CDR1 is LNHNV, CDR2 YYDKDF (reference sequence). The sequenced sample was CD4+ T cells sorted from blood, obtained at approximately week 49, from a patient treated with tofacitinib. The chain links TRBV15 to TRBJ1-1, with D perhaps matching TRBD1 (5 bases). The receptor was isolated from a human donor with alopecia areata. DNA of the CDR3: TGTGCCACCAGCAGAGCTACAGGACCTGAAGCTTTCTTT. Its translation is CATSRATGPEAFF.